This T cell receptor (beta chain) was documented in a study of identical twins (TCRdb year 2016). For the wider study: TCR alpha and beta repertoires from monozygotic twins, unrelated adults of various ages and cord blood were deep-sequenced to test whether fetal clonotypes persist. To rule out contamination, the twin experiments were replicated at different times with different library preparation protocols. The study at large found these results: Because the same donors could not be followed over many years, the conclusions relied on cross-sectional statistical analysis. In beta out-of-frame sequences, excess twin sharing was weaker, because having fewer shared sequences lowered the signal-to-noise ratio. Abundant cord blood beta clonotypes had fewer insertions, young adult naive repertoires showed a similar but weaker trend, and memory repertoires showed no such trend. Zero-insertion analyses could be partly confounded by invariant T cells such as MAIT and iNKT, though diverse VJ usage argued against such confounding for most clonotypes. In monozygotic twins, recombination models systematically underestimated out-of-frame TCR alpha sharing, but the models matched the sharing seen between unrelated individuals. Compared with coincidental sharing between unrelated individuals, an excess of low generation-probability sequences was observed among out-of-frame TCR alpha sequences shared between twins.

The library was prepared using 5' RACE. Instrument on record: Illumina HiSeq 2000. Template switching added a universal primer binding site, and the final cDNA carried a unique molecular identifier that allowed TCR cDNA molecules to be counted accurately. Specific primers in the conserved constant-segment region were used to synthesize first-strand cDNA for TCR alpha and beta chains. To control for contamination, every cDNA library carried two barcodes: a SMART-Mk sample barcode plus Illumina barcodes. Two successive PCR steps introduced TruSeq adapter sequences along with Illumina sample barcodes. Sequencing of the TCR alpha and beta cDNA libraries was done on the Illumina HiSeq platform using custom primers. The paper's data handling went like this. Unique molecular identifiers were extracted from raw reads with MiGEC, and CDR3 positions were determined with MiXCR. For each individual, recombination models were inferred using an EM algorithm with the repgenHMM and IGoR tools. The tcR package in R was used for shared clonotype analysis, with sharing normalized by the product of cloneset sizes. To study raw recombination free of thymic and clonal selection effects, out-of-frame nonproductive sequences were analyzed. Clones were called with MiXCR by TCRdb after fastp trimmed the public reads at Q25, and only in-frame beta chains were retained. Identical CDR3 protein sequences are pooled into one entry, listed with their most common genes and DNA. TCRdb, not the authors, supplied the V and J calls. The sample table holds about 260,000 distinct CDR3 sequences, of which roughly 7% were seen once. 3.6% of the sample is in the top ten clones.

Every donor was a healthy Caucasian. Three pairs of female monozygotic twins, all aged roughly 18 to 29 years, were included in the twin cohort. Using Miltenyi CD45RO+ enrichment and human naive T-cell isolation kits, memory (CD45RO+) and naive T cells were isolated from PBMC. The table lists this clonotype with many counts. What antigen it recognizes has not been identified. Qualities for individual bases were not recorded, and no much larger clone is one base off. V ends up 6 bases short and J 4 bases short, with an unmatched junction base count of 8. CDR1 and CDR2, looked up from the germline V gene, are SQVTM and ANQGSEA. Counted from cysteine to phenylalanine, this CDR3 has 14 amino acids. The entry retains the CDR3 DNA only, 42 bases that are in frame from base 1. This same sample was also part of a study on yellow fever vaccine responses in identical twins. In that second paper, the authors write: The authors reported that the T cell response to vaccination in identical twins appeared partly convergent and partly personalized. Focusing on identical twins, the study followed the T cell clones that responded to the vaccine, and did so with precision.

This receptor was identified in a woman between 18 and 29 years old in good health. Input material: memory (CD45RO+) T cells sorted from blood. Read against the paper, the sample's cell subset or site label means: CD45RO+ enriched T cells. The rearrangement joined TRBV29-1 to TRBJ2-7, and TRBD2 matches 11 of the central bases. CDR3 protein: CSVVTSGSGYEQYF. At the DNA level, the sequence is TGCAGCGTCGTTACTAGCGGGAGTGGTTACGAGCAGTACTTC.